This T cell receptor (beta chain) was obtained from a study of T cells in Graves' hyperthyroidism and ophthalmopathy. Newly diagnosed hyperthyroidism, duration under 2 months, in patients aged 18 to 65. RNA transcripts yielded amplified TCR beta CDR3 regions. A set of HTBI primers served as the primers for a first-round RT-PCR of the TCR CDR3. One entry per CDR3 protein results from TCRdb running MiXCR on the multiplex PCR reads. The sample carries a few hundred thousand distinct CDR3 sequences, around 45% recorded once. This CDR3 is 14 amino acids long. V was clipped by 5 bases and J by 0 bases, with 11 bases between them. The germline gives CDR1 SGHTA, CDR2 FQGNSA.

Sequenced: peripheral blood or thyroid tissue (not recorded which). The sequence derives from a woman under 30 with Graves' hyperthyroidism. The V and J genes are TRBV7-2 and TRBJ2-7; D is perhaps TRBD1 (5 bases). This CDR3 is CASSQVGHSYEQYF. The DNA for the CDR3 is TGTGCCAGCAGCCAAGTCGGACACTCCTACGAGCAGTACTTC.